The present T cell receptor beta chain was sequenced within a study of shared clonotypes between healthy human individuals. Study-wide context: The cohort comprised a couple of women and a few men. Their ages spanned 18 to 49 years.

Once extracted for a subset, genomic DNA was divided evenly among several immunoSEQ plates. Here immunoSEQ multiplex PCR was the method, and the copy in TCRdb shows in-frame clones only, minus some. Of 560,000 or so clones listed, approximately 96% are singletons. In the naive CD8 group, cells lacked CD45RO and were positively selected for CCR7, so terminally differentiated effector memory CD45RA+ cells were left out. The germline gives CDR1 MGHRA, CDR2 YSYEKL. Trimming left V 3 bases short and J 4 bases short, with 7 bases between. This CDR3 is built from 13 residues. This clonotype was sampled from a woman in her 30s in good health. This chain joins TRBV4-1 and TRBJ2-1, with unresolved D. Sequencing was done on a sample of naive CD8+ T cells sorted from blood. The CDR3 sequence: CASSQATYNEQFF. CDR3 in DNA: TGCGCCAGCAGCCAGGCGACTTACAATGAGCAGTTCTTC.